A single sample is the source of the 21 T cell receptor beta chains below, sequenced in a study of shared clonotypes between healthy human individuals. Some clones are missing from TCRdb's copy, which holds only in-frame ones; the method was immunoSEQ multiplex PCR. The table has more than 1,200,000 clones, approximately 98.5% seen once. Sequencing was done on a sample of naive CD4+ T cells sorted from blood. The subset denotes: CD45RA+ positively selected. The source of these receptors is a man under 40 in good health.

The rearrangement uses TRBV2 and TRBJ2-1; D possibly uses TRBD1 or TRBD2 (5 bases each). The V and J ends lost 5 bases and 10 bases respectively, with 12 bases between them. CDR3 length: 12 residues. Germline V gene lookup returns CDR1 SNHLY and CDR2 FYNNEI. The CDR3 nucleotides are TGTGCCAGCAGTCGACGGGGCACGGAGCAGTTCTTC. Its protein is CASSRRGTEQFF.

The chain employs TRBV15 and TRBJ2-7, with D perhaps TRBD2 (5 bases). The V end lost 0 bases, the J end lost 6 bases, and 12 bases lay between the germline ends. The CDR3 sequence is 14 residues long. Per germline, CDR1 LNHNV and CDR2 YYDKDF (reference sequence). CDR3 bases: TGTGCCACCAGCAGAGACGTACTAGTGAGCGAGCAGTACTTC. Translation gives CATSRDVLVSEQYF.

As concerns this clone: Other DNA sequences from this sample encode an identical CDR3 as well. This chain uses TRBV5-4 with TRBJ1-1; 7 nucleotides line up with TRBD1. The CDR3 is made up of 14 amino acids. The V segment lost 0 bases and the J segment 4 bases; nucleotides outside the gene matches: 3. Germline-derived CDR1 and CDR2 are SGHNT and YYREEE (reference sequence). The CDR3 DNA reads TGTGCCAGCAGCTTGGACTCAGGGGGCACTGAAGCTTTCTTT. Protein sequence: CASSLDSGGTEAFF.

The V gene is TRBV7-2, the J gene TRBJ1-5, with TRBD1 as a possible D gene (6 bases). This CDR3 contains 14 residues. V was cut by 5 bases and J by 6 bases, with 14 bases left in between. Germline-derived CDR1 and CDR2 are SGHTA and FQGNSA. The chain's CDR3 is CASSHRGAAQPQHF. In DNA, the CDR3 is TGTGCCAGCAGCCATCGGGGGGCGGCTCAGCCCCAGCATTTT.

Remarks on this clone: The same CDR3 arises from other DNA sequences in this sample as well. This chain joins TRBV5-5 and TRBJ2-2, with D unclear. Trimming pared 2 bases from V and 2 bases from J, leaving 7 bases between. The CDR3 length is 14 residues. Germline loops: CDR1 SGHKS, CDR2 YYEKEE (reference sequence). CDR3 sequence (DNA): TGTGCCAGCAGCTTAGGACCTAACACCGGGGAGCTGTTTTTT. It yields the protein CASSLGPNTGELFF.

This chain joins TRBV6-5 and TRBJ2-3, with 8 bases that match TRBD2. The junction had 5 bases not matched to a gene; V was cut back by 6 bases and J by 0 bases. This CDR3 is built from 15 residues. CDR1 is MNHEY, CDR2 SVGAGI, per germline. This chain's CDR3 is CASRRAGVSTDTQYF. The CDR3 DNA follows: TGTGCCAGCAGGAGAGCGGGAGTGAGCACAGATACGCAGTATTTT.

The CDR3 region is CASSLGSLWEQYF. The CDR3 region has the DNA TGTGCCAGCAGCTTAGGTTCCCTCTGGGAGCAGTACTTC. This sequence joins TRBV7-9 and TRBJ2-7; the D is unclear. The CDR3 length is 13 residues. The V gene's germline CDR1 is SEHNR and CDR2 FQNEAQ (reference sequence). The V gene lost 1 base and the J gene lost 7 bases, with 11 bases spanning the gap.

The chain couples TRBV5-1 to TRBJ2-7; TRBD2 matches at 11 bases. The CDR3 consists of 15 residues. Trimming removed 4 bases from V and 1 base from J; junction bases left unmatched: 4. CDR1 and CDR2 from the germline V gene are SGHRS and YFSETQ. The DNA for the CDR3 is TGCGCCAGCAGCACTAGACTAGCGGGGTCCTACGAGCAGTACTTC. Translation gives CASSTRLAGSYEQYF.

The chain joins TRBV27 to TRBJ1-3; D gene ambiguous. This CDR3 is 15 amino acids long. The V end was cut by 4 bases, the J end by 0 bases, with 10 bases between. Germline CDR1 and CDR2: MNHEY and SMNVEV (reference sequence). This chain's CDR3 is CASSSGRSSGNTIYF. CDR3 nucleotides: TGTGCCAGCAGTTCGGGCCGGAGCTCTGGAAACACCATATATTTT.

The chain has TRBV5-1 and TRBJ1-3; unclear D gene. This CDR3 has 15 amino acids. The V end was cut by 4 bases, the J end by 0 bases, with 11 bases between. Germline V gene data show CDR1 as SGHRS and CDR2 as YFSETQ. CDR3 bases: TGCGCCAGCAGCGCCCCCTTAGACTCTGGAAACACCATATATTTT. Translating gives CASSAPLDSGNTIYF.

In regard to this clone: The sample holds other DNA sequences that translate to the same CDR3. CDR3 nucleotides: TGTGCCAGCAGCCTAACGACAGGCTCCTACGAGCAGTACTTC. It encodes CASSLTTGSYEQYF. The chain is built from TRBV7-8 and TRBJ2-7; D possibly corresponds to TRBD1 (6 bases). Germline assignment: CDR1 SGHVS and CDR2 FQNEAQ. The V end was cut by 5 bases, the J end by 0 bases, with 11 bases between. The CDR3 loop spans 14 amino acids.

The genes are TRBV7-8 and TRBJ2-4; D is tentatively TRBD1 or TRBD2 (5 bases each). The CDR3 consists of 15 residues. In germline, CDR1 is SGHVS, CDR2 FQNEAQ. V lost 5 bases to trimming and J lost 6 bases, with 17 bases between them. The DNA for the CDR3 is TGTGCCAGCAGCCCTCTATTCAGGGAGTCAAACATTCAGTACTTC. The encoded protein is CASSPLFRESNIQYF.

CDR3 region: CASRLVGGPNTEAFF. The CDR3 DNA is TGTGCCAGCCGCCTTGTTGGGGGTCCAAACACTGAAGCTTTCTTT. The chain combines TRBV2 with TRBJ1-1; D perhaps matches TRBD1 (5 bases). This CDR3 is built from 15 residues. V was trimmed by 8 bases and J by 2 bases, leaving 18 bases between them. Looked up from germline, CDR1 is SNHLY and CDR2 is FYNNEI. Full variable domain (outside the CDR3, taken from reference TRBV2 and TRBJ1-1): EPEVTQTPSHQVTQMGQEVILRCVPISNHLYFYWYRQILGQKVEFLVSFYNNEISEKSEIFDDQFSVERPDGSNFTLKIRSTKLEDSAMYFCASRLVGGPNTEAFFGQGTRLTVV.

The J gene is TRBJ1-2, the V gene TRBV5-1; D possibly corresponds to TRBD1 (5 bases). The CDR3 consists of 15 residues. Trimming left V 2 bases short and J 8 bases short, with 19 bases between. Germline V gene lookup returns CDR1 SGHRS and CDR2 YFSETQ. The CDR3 spells CASSFSGTDAGGYTF. The CDR3 bases are TGCGCCAGCAGCTTCTCCGGGACCGATGCGGGGGGCTACACCTTC. The whole variable domain, filled in from reference TRBV5-1 and TRBJ1-2, reads KAGVTQTPRYLIKTRGQQVTLSCSPISGHRSVSWYQQTPGQGLQFLFEYFSETQRNKGNFPGRFSGRQFSNSRSEMNVSTLELGDSALYLCASSFSGTDAGGYTFGSGTRLTVV.

This clone was detected only once. J is TRBJ2-5 and V is TRBV5-5, with TRBD2 identical over 13 bases. The CDR3 length is 16 residues. Germline lookup yields CDR1 SGHKS and CDR2 YYEKEE (reference sequence). The V segment lost 0 bases and the J segment 5 bases; nucleotides outside the gene matches: 4. For the CDR3, the DNA is TGTGCCAGCAGCTTGGAACTAGCGGGAGGGTGGGAGACCCAGTACTTC. This translates into CASSLELAGGWETQYF.

V gene TRBV29-1 combines with J gene TRBJ2-5; D gene uncertain. V was trimmed by 2 bases and J by 4 bases, leaving 5 bases between them. Germline CDR1 reads SQVTM; CDR2 reads ANQGSEA. This CDR3 is 11 amino acids long. The CDR3 coding sequence is TGCAGCGTTGAAATTGGAGAGACCCAGTACTTC. Translation gives CSVEIGETQYF.

Details on this clone: The identical CDR3 is also encoded by other nucleotide sequences in the sample. V is TRBV2 and J is TRBJ2-2; D is undetermined. V shed 4 bases and J shed 5 bases, with 5 bases lying between them. The CDR3 is 12 amino acids. The germline V gene has CDR1 SNHLY and CDR2 FYNNEI. The CDR3 sequence is CASSVHTGELFF. DNA for the CDR3: TGTGCCAGCAGTGTTCATACCGGGGAGCTGTTTTTT.

The chain employs TRBV7-8 and TRBJ2-7; D gene uncertain. CDR1 and CDR2 (germline): SGHVS, FQNEAQ. There are 13 residues in the CDR3. V dropped 6 bases and J dropped 5 bases, with 14 bases sitting between them. CDR3 nucleotides: TGTGCCAGCAGTCACGGGCCAAACAACGAGCAGTACTTC. This sequence encodes CASSHGPNNEQYF.

V is TRBV7-2 and J is TRBJ2-5, with unresolved D. The CDR3 contains 15 residues. The V gene's germline CDR1 is SGHTA and CDR2 FQGNSA. The ends were cut back, 5 bases at V and 4 bases at J, with 17 bases in the middle. The CDR3 loop is CASSQPRQSGETQYF. As DNA, the CDR3 is TGTGCCAGCAGCCAACCCCGCCAGTCGGGAGAGACCCAGTACTTC. Based on the CDR3 plus reference TRBV7-2 and TRBJ2-5, the full variable domain is GAGVSQSPSNKVTEKGKDVELRCDPISGHTALYWYRQSLGQGLEFLIYFQGNSAPDKSGLPSDRFSAERTGGSVSTLTIQRTQQEDSAVYLCASSQPRQSGETQYFGPGTRLLVL.

The chain employs TRBV7-9 and TRBJ2-5, with 8 positions matching TRBD1. The CDR3 sequence is 16 residues long. With V trimmed by 5 bases and J by 7 bases, 15 bases remained unmatched. CDR1 SEHNR and CDR2 FQNEAQ come from the germline V gene (reference sequence). The DNA for the CDR3 is TGTGCCAGCAGCGCCAACCCCCAGGGGGCGCAGGGGACCCAGTACTTC. Amino acids: CASSANPQGAQGTQYF.

V is TRBV5-1 and J is TRBJ2-2; no definite D call. Germline CDR1 is SGHRS and CDR2 is YFSETQ. Trimming cost V 0 bases and J 6 bases, with 9 bases left between them. The CDR3 is made up of 14 amino acids. This CDR3 reads CASSLDYRAGELFF. CDR3 nucleotide sequence: TGCGCCAGCAGCTTGGACTATCGGGCCGGGGAGCTGTTTTTT. The whole variable domain, remainder taken from reference TRBV5-1 and TRBJ2-2, is KAGVTQTPRYLIKTRGQQVTLSCSPISGHRSVSWYQQTPGQGLQFLFEYFSETQRNKGNFPGRFSGRQFSNSRSEMNVSTLELGDSALYLCASSLDYRAGELFFGEGSRLTVL.